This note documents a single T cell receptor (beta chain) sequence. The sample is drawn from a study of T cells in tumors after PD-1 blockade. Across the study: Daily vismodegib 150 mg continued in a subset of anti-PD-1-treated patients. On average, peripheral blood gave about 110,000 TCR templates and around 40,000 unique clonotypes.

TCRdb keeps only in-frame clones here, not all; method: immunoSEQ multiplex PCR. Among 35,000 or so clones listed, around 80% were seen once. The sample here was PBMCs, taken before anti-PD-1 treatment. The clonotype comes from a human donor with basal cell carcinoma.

The CDR3: CASSLRTGGIDTQYF. In DNA, the CDR3 is TGTGCCAGTAGTCTTCGGACAGGGGGAATTGATACGCAGTATTTT. J is TRBJ2-3 and V is TRBV19; TRBD1 matches 10 bases. This CDR3 region has 15 residues. The trim removed 5 bases at V and 6 bases at J, leaving 8 bases unmatched. CDR1 is LNHDA, CDR2 SQIVND, per germline (reference sequence).